This T cell receptor beta chain stems from a study of T cell responses to AZD1222 COVID-19 vaccine. Turning to this clone: Its antigen remains unidentified.

Findings and caveats of the study: It should be noted that donors were predominantly white British and more often female, and clonal diversity was possibly underestimated.

The assay was immunoSEQ multiplex PCR, and TCRdb's table has in-frame clones only and misses some. The repertoire holds 130,000 to 150,000 clones, with roughly 88% as singletons. This CDR3 has 18 residues. Germline CDR1 and CDR2: SGHTA and FQGNSA. Between the trimmed V and J ends, which lost 0 bases and 2 bases, there was a span of 17 bases. The chain combines TRBV7-2 with TRBJ2-1; no clear D gene. This sample comprised peripheral blood, obtained 28 days after the second dose of the MenACWY control vaccine. This clonotype was sampled from an adult who received the MenACWY meningococcal vaccine as a control. The chain's CDR3 is CASSLAGPPLGPYNEQFF. CDR3 DNA: TGTGCCAGCAGCTTAGCCGGGCCTCCTTTAGGGCCCTACAATGAGCAGTTCTTC.